A single sample gave rise to the 22 T cell receptor beta chains below, sequenced in a study of blood T cells in healthy people across ages. Then a second PCR, running roughly 7 to 11 cycles, was carried out with a sample-barcoded 5' primer and a J-beta primer mix. TCRdb re-called the 5' RACE reads through MiXCR, storing one row per CDR3 protein. Among 1.2 million to 1.5 million distinct CDR3 sequences listed, 45% to 70% were seen once. The specimen sequenced was blood. Receptors were obtained from a man aged 18 to 35 in good health.

The V gene is TRBV28, the J gene TRBJ1-5; no reliable D call. This CDR3 spans 12 amino acids. The V and J ends lost 6 bases and 7 bases respectively, with 10 bases between them. The germline V gene encodes CDR1 MDHEN and CDR2 SYDVKM. The CDR3 DNA is TGTGCCAGCAGGGTCCACAAGCAGCCCCAGCATTTT. This sequence encodes CASRVHKQPQHF.

The chain couples TRBV7-2 to TRBJ2-7; D is undetermined. The ends were cut back, 5 bases at V and 3 bases at J, with 17 bases in the middle. From germline, CDR1 is SGHTA and CDR2 FQGNSA. The CDR3 sequence is 15 residues long. The CDR3 DNA follows: TGTGCCAGCAGCGGACCCGGCTACAAAGTCTACGAGCAGTACTTC. It codes for CASSGPGYKVYEQYF.

The genes are TRBV5-1 and TRBJ2-1, with 7 bases lining up with TRBD1. The CDR3 is 15 amino acids. From germline, CDR1 is SGHRS and CDR2 YFSETQ. V was pared by 5 bases and J by 4 bases, with 9 bases of the junction left unmatched. This CDR3 reads CASSLFGQVYNEQFF. The CDR3 region has the DNA TGCGCCAGCAGTTTGTTTGGACAGGTTTACAATGAGCAGTTCTTC.

DNA for the CDR3: TGTGCCAGCAGCAGGGTAATTCGGTACGAGCAGTACTTC. Translation gives CASSRVIRYEQYF. The rearrangement joins TRBV21-1 to TRBJ2-7. TRBV21-1 counts as a pseudogene. The CDR3 runs 13 residues.

Concerning this clonotype: One junction end disagrees with the germline gene, perhaps due to a read error. This sequence joins TRBV7-2 and TRBJ2-5; TRBD2 matches 7 bases. The CDR3 consists of 12 residues. The germline gives CDR1 SGHTA, CDR2 FQGNSA. CDR3 nucleotide sequence: TGTGCCGGCAGCCCGCGGGGGGAGACCCAGTACTTC. Protein sequence: CAGSPRGETQYF.

V is TRBV6-6 and J is TRBJ1-5, with D perhaps matching TRBD1 (5 bases). The CDR3 spans 16 residues. Trimming shortened V by 2 bases and J by 0 bases, and 11 bases separated the two germline ends. CDR1 MNHNY and CDR2 SVGAGI come from the germline V gene (reference sequence). CDR3 sequence: CASSYGAARSNQPQHF. The DNA of the CDR3 is TGTGCCAGCAGTTACGGGGCAGCGCGTAGCAATCAGCCCCAGCATTTT.

As concerns this clonotype: One end of the junction fails to match germline, which may point to a read error. The V gene is TRBV6-5, the J gene TRBJ2-3, with D possibly TRBD2 on 5 matching bases. This CDR3 comprises 12 residues. Germline CDR1 reads MNHEY; CDR2 reads SVGAGI. The CDR3 sequence: CASRGSTDTPYF. The CDR3 nucleotides are TGTGCCAGCCGAGGGAGTACAGATACGCCGTATTTT.

The gene calls are TRBV28 and TRBJ2-1, with D maybe TRBD2 (5 bases). V was shortened by 3 bases and J by 3 bases, with 15 bases between the two germline ends. Germline CDR1 MDHEN, CDR2 SYDVKM. The CDR3 is 16 amino acids. CDR3 amino acids: CASSFLAGTHYNEQFF. The CDR3 DNA reads TGTGCCAGCAGTTTTTTGGCGGGTACCCACTACAATGAGCAGTTCTTC.

The rearrangement joins TRBV21-1 to TRBJ2-6; the table's D gene call, TRBD2, was not cross checked with the DNA. TRBV21-1 is marked as a pseudogene. This CDR3 comprises 18 residues. CDR3 nucleotides: TGTGCCAGCAGCAAAGTTGGCAGGGCCCCCTCTGGGGCCAACGTCCTGACTTTC. Translating it yields CASSKVGRAPSGANVLTF.

V usage is TRBV6-2 or TRBV6-3 and J usage is TRBJ2-5; D call uncertain. V lost 9 bases and J lost 4, with 9 bases in between. The V gene's germline CDR1 is MNHEY and CDR2 SVGEGT. The length of the CDR3 is 11 residues. The DNA for the CDR3 is TGTGCCAGTCGATCCCGAGAGACCCAGTACTTC. Protein product: CASRSRETQYF.

This clonotype was observed a single time. V gene TRBV5-1 combines with J gene TRBJ2-7; TRBD1 matches 8 bases. J gave up 5 bases and V 4 bases, and 11 bases lay outside the gene matches. Germline CDR1 reads SGHRS; CDR2 reads YFSETQ. CDR3 length: 15 residues. CDR3: CASSPDRARGHEQYF. The CDR3 DNA follows: TGCGCCAGCAGCCCGGACAGGGCCCGGGGGCACGAGCAGTACTTC.

The chain uses TRBV25-1 and TRBJ2-7; either TRBD1 or TRBD2 may fit D (5 bases each). Germline-derived CDR1 and CDR2 are MGHDK and SYGVNS. This CDR3 region has 12 residues. Between the trimmed V and J ends, which lost 1 base and 7 bases, there was a span of 8 bases. In nucleotides, the CDR3 is TGTGCCAGCAGTGAATGGGGCGGGGAGCAGTACTTC. It codes for CASSEWGGEQYF.

The J gene is TRBJ2-1, the V gene TRBV20-1, with D unresolved. V was cut by 6 bases and J by 3 bases, with 18 bases left in between. The CDR3 has 15 residues. Germline V lookup: CDR1 DFQATT, CDR2 SNEGSKA (reference sequence). The CDR3 DNA reads TGCAGTGCCGTAGACCCCCGGAACTACTACAATGAGCAGTTCTTC. Its protein product is CSAVDPRNYYNEQFF.

The chain joins TRBV12-3 or TRBV12-4 to TRBJ2-3, with TRBD2 matching 9 bases. This CDR3 has 15 residues. After removal of 5 bases from V and 3 bases from J, the junction contained 6 bases not matched to a gene. The CDR3 is CASSTLAGFTDTQYF. CDR3 nucleotides: TGTGCCAGCAGTACACTAGCGGGTTTTACAGATACGCAGTATTTT.

The chain uses TRBV4-1 and TRBJ2-1; D tentatively fits TRBD1 or TRBD2 (5 bases each). The CDR3 sequence is 14 residues long. Trimming pared 1 base from V and 8 bases from J, leaving 12 bases between. The germline V gene encodes CDR1 MGHRA and CDR2 YSYEKL. The chain's CDR3 is CASSQAGRGDEQFF. The CDR3 DNA is TGCGCCAGCAGCCAAGCGGGACGTGGCGATGAGCAGTTCTTC.

This rearrangement joins TRBV12-3 or TRBV12-4 to TRBJ2-4, with D possibly TRBD1 on 5 matching bases. Judging by the DNA end, TRBJ2-7 fits better; the J call may be wrong. The CDR3 sequence is 14 residues long. The CDR3 region is CASSLVQVVHEQYF. The CDR3 DNA follows: TGTGCCAGCAGTTTAGTACAGGTGGTCCACGAGCAGTACTTC.

The chain carries TRBV12-3 or TRBV12-4 and TRBJ2-5, with 8 bases matching TRBD1. Trimming cost V 6 bases and J 2 bases; bases outside gene matches: 5. This CDR3 is 14 amino acids long. The CDR3 DNA is TGTGCCAGCAGGCTCACAGGGGGACAAGAGACCCAGTACTTC. This translates into CASRLTGGQETQYF.

This chain connects TRBV4-1 to TRBJ2-7; TRBD1 agrees at 7 bases. After removal of 2 bases from V and 5 bases from J, the junction contained 6 bases not matched to a gene. Per the germline V gene, CDR1 is MGHRA and CDR2 is YSYEKL. This CDR3 spans 14 amino acids. As DNA, the CDR3 is TGCGCCAGCAGCCAACAACAGACAGGGAACGAGCAGTACTTC. Encoded protein: CASSQQQTGNEQYF.

This chain joins TRBV27 and TRBJ2-7; D uncertain. The CDR3 contains 15 residues. Germline CDR1 reads MNHEY; CDR2 reads SMNVEV (reference sequence). V lost 0 bases and J lost 7, with 16 bases in between. Here the CDR3 reads CASSLSRRGGWEQYF. CDR3 in DNA: TGTGCCAGCAGTTTATCCCGCCGAGGCGGTTGGGAGCAGTACTTC.

The chain has TRBV3-1 and TRBJ2-5; maybe TRBD2 (6 bases). The J call may be incorrect, as the DNA end agrees better with TRBJ2-7. In germline, CDR1 is LGHDT, CDR2 YNNKEL (reference sequence). The CDR3 is 15 residues long. The CDR3 nucleotides read TGTGCCAGCAGCCAAGGAGGCGGGATAGGCTACGAGCAGTACTTC. Translating gives CASSQGGGIGYEQYF.

The chain is built from TRBV7-9 and TRBJ2-1; perhaps TRBD2 as D (6 bases). CDR1 and CDR2 from the germline V gene are SEHNR and FQNEAQ (reference sequence). The CDR3 has 13 residues. The V end lost 7 bases, the J end lost 8 bases, and 15 bases lay between the germline ends. Written as DNA, the CDR3 is TGTGCCAGCATCGAGACTAGTCAGGATGAGCAGTTCTTC. Protein sequence: CASIETSQDEQFF.

The chain has TRBV6-2 or TRBV6-3 and TRBJ2-1; D may match TRBD1 or TRBD2 (6 bases each). The germline gives CDR1 MNHEY, CDR2 SVGEGT. The CDR3 spans 15 residues. V was shortened by 6 bases and J by 5 bases, with 17 bases between the two germline ends. For the CDR3, the DNA is TGTGCCAGCAGCCAAGGGGGGCTTCGTGACAATGAGCAGTTCTTC. This gives the protein CASSQGGLRDNEQFF.